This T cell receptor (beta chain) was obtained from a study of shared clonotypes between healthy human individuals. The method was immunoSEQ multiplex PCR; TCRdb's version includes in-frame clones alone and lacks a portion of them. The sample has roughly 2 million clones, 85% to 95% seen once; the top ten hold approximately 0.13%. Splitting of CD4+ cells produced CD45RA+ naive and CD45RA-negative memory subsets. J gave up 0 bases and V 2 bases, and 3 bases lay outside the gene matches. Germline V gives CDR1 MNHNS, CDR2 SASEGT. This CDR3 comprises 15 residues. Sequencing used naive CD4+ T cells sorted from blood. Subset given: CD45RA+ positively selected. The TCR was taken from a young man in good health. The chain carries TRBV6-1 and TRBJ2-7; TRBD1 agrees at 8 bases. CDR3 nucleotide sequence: TGTGCCAGCAGTGAACGGACAGGGCGCTCCTACGAGCAGTACTTC. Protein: CASSERTGRSYEQYF.